The present T cell receptor (beta chain) was sequenced within a study of response to subunit inactivated influenza vaccine. Study-wide results and limits: Authors suggested that a seasonal influenza vaccination recruits few new T cells each time.

V lost 5 bases and J 7 bases, leaving 18 bases between the germline ends. Germline lookup yields CDR1 GTSNPN and CDR2 SVGIG (reference sequence). The CDR3 sequence is 14 residues long. TCRdb recomputed calls from the RT-PCR reads with MiXCR, one row per CDR3 protein. This table has about 700,000 distinct CDR3 sequences, roughly 14% appearing once. This clonotype was counted between two and nine times. Antigen specificity is unknown. The TCR was taken from a man aged 45-65 years who received an inactivated influenza vaccine. The chain has TRBV30 and TRBJ2-1, with a tentative D call TRBD2 (5 bases). The sample consisted of PBMCs from blood, taken approximately 12 days after vaccination. The DNA of the CDR3 is TGTGCCTGGTTTCCCTACACTAGTTTGAATGAGCAGTTCTTC. It specifies CAWFPYTSLNEQFF.